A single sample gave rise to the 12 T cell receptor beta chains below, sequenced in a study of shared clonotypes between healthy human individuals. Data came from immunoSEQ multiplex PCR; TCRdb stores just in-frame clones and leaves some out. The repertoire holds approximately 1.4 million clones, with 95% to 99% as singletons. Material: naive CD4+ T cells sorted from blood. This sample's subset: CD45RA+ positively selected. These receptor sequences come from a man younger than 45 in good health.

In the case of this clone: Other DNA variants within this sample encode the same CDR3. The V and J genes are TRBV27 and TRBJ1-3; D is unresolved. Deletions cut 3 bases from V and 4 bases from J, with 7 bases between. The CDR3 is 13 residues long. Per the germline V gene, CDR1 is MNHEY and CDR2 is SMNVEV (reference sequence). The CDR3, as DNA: TGTGCCAGCAGTTTCGGCACGGGAAACACCATATATTTT. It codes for CASSFGTGNTIYF.

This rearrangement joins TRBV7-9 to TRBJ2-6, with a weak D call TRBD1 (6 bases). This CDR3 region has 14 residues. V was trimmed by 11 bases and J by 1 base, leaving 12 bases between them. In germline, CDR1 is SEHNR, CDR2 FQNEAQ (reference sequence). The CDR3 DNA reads TGTGCCGGCCCAGGGGCGTCTGGGGCCAACGTCCTGACTTTC. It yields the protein CAGPGASGANVLTF. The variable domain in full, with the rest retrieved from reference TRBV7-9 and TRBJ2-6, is DTGVSQNPRHKITKRGQNVTFRCDPISEHNRLYWYRQTLGQGPEFLTYFQNEAQLEKSRLLSDRFSAERPKGSFSTLEIQRTEQGDSAMYLCAGPGASGANVLTFGAGSRLTVL.

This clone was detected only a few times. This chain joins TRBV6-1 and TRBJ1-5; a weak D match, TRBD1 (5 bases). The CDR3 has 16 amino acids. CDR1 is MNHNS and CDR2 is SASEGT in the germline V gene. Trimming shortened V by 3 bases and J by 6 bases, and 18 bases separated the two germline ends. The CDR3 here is CASSDRWGVSGQPQHF. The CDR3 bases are TGTGCCAGCAGTGATCGATGGGGGGTATCCGGTCAGCCCCAGCATTTT.

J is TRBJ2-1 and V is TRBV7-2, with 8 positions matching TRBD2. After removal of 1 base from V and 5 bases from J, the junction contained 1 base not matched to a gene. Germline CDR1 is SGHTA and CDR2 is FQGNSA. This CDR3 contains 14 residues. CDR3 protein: CASSLELADNEQFF. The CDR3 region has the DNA TGTGCCAGCAGCTTAGAACTAGCGGACAATGAGCAGTTCTTC. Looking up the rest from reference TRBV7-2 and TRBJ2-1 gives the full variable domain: GAGVSQSPSNKVTEKGKDVELRCDPISGHTALYWYRQSLGQGLEFLIYFQGNSAPDKSGLPSDRFSAERTGGSVSTLTIQRTQQEDSAVYLCASSLELADNEQFFGPGTRLTVL.

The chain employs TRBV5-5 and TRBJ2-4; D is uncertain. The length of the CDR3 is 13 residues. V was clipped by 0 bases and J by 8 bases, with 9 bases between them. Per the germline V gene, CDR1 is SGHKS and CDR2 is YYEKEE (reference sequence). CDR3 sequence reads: CASSLVGWDIQYF. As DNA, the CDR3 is TGTGCCAGCAGCTTGGTGGGTTGGGACATTCAGTACTTC. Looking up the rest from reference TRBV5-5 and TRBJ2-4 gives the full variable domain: DAGVTQSPTHLIKTRGQQVTLRCSPISGHKSVSWYQQVLGQGPQFIFQYYEKEERGRGNFPDRFSARQFPNYSSELNVNALLLGDSALYLCASSLVGWDIQYFGAGTRLSVL.

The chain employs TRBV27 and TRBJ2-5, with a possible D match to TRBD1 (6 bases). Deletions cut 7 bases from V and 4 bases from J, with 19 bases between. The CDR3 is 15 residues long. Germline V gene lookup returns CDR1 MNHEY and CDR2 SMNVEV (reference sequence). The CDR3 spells CASNFKYRVGETQYF. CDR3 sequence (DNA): TGTGCCAGCAACTTTAAGTACAGGGTGGGAGAGACCCAGTACTTC.

The CDR3: CASSVPTVGDEQYF. CDR3 bases: TGTGCCAGCAGTGTACCGACGGTTGGGGACGAGCAGTACTTC. The rearrangement links TRBV2 to TRBJ2-7; unclear D gene. Per germline, CDR1 SNHLY and CDR2 FYNNEI. The CDR3 length is 14 residues. The germline V and J ends were trimmed by 4 bases and 5 bases, with 15 bases remaining between them.

The CDR3 sequence: CASSSARESHNEQFF. In DNA, the CDR3 is TGTGCCAGCAGCTCAGCGAGGGAGTCCCACAATGAGCAGTTCTTC. The chain carries TRBV5-4 and TRBJ2-1; a weak D match, TRBD2 (5 bases). The CDR3 is made up of 15 amino acids. Trimming removed 3 bases from V and 5 bases from J, with 15 bases in between. Germline V gene data show CDR1 as SGHNT and CDR2 as YYREEE (reference sequence).

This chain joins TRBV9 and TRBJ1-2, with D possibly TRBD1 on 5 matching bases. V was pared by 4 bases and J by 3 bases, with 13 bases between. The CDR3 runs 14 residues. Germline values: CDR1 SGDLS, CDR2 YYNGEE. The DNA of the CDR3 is TGTGCCAGCAGCCCGCAGGGTTGGGACTATGGCTACACCTTC. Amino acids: CASSPQGWDYGYTF.

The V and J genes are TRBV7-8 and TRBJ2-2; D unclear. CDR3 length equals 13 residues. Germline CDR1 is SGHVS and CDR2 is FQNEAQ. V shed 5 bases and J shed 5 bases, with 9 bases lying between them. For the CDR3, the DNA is TGTGCCAGCAGCAGAAGGGAAACCGGGGAGCTGTTTTTT. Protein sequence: CASSRRETGELFF.

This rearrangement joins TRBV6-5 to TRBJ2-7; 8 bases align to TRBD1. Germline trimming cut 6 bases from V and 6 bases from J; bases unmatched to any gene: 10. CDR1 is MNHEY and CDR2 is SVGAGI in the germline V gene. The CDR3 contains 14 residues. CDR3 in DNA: TGTGCCAGCAGCCGGACAGGGACCTTAACCGAGCAGTACTTC. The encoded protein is CASSRTGTLTEQYF.

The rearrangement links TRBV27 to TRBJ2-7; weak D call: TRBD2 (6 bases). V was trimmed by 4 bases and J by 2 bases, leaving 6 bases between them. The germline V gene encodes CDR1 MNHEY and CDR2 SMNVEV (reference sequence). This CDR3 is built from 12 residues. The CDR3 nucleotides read TGTGCCAGCAGTTCGGGGGCCTACGAGCAGTACTTC. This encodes CASSSGAYEQYF.